What follows are 3 T cell receptor beta chains derived from one specimen sequenced in a study of blood T cell repertoires in COVID-19. Method: immunoSEQ multiplex PCR; TCRdb's copy keeps in-frame clones and lacks some. This table has 250,000 or so clones, 80% to 90% appearing once. Sequencing input: peripheral blood. The receptors derive from a man in his fifties or sixties with acute or convalescent COVID-19.

This chain joins TRBV28 and TRBJ1-6; a weak D match, TRBD1 (5 bases). The CDR3 extends over 18 amino acids. Germline V gene data show CDR1 as MDHEN and CDR2 as SYDVKM. With 3 bases removed from V and 10 bases from J, the gap between germline ends came to 25 bases. For the CDR3, the DNA is TGTGCCAGCAGTTTCCTTTCGGTTGGGACTGCCTCGGGGTCACCCCTCCACTTT. Translated: CASSFLSVGTASGSPLHF.

This clone was observed a single time. This sequence joins TRBV14 and TRBJ1-1; 8 bases fit TRBD1. CDR3 size: 16 residues. Losses at the gene ends were 4 bases for V and 0 bases for J; bases not matched to a gene: 7. Germline-derived CDR1 and CDR2 are SGHDN and FVKESK. The CDR3 protein is CASSRIQGAVNTEAFF. The DNA of the CDR3 is TGTGCCAGCAGCCGTATTCAGGGGGCCGTGAACACTGAAGCTTTCTTT. Combining the CDR3 with reference TRBV14 and TRBJ1-1 gives the whole variable domain EAGVTQFPSHSVIEKGQTVTLRCDPISGHDNLYWYRRVMGKEIKFLLHFVKESKQDESGMPNNRFLAERTGGTYSTLKVQPAELEDSGVYFCASSRIQGAVNTEAFFGQGTRLTVV.

This clone appeared once. The J gene is TRBJ2-1, the V gene TRBV9; 9 bases are a match to TRBD2. Germline CDR1 is SGDLS and CDR2 is YYNGEE. The CDR3 totals 16 residues. V shed 4 bases, J shed 9 bases, and the junction held 14 bases outside the gene matches. CDR3: CASSPPSAGGEVEQFF. The CDR3 bases are TGTGCCAGCAGCCCTCCATCAGCGGGAGGAGAGGTTGAGCAGTTCTTC.